The source of this T cell receptor beta chain is a study of T-cell memory formation after mild COVID-19. TCRdb processed the 5' RACE reads anew with MiXCR; each CDR3 protein has one entry. The data show 210,000 or so distinct CDR3 sequences, around 26% seen once. This clonotype was picked up a small number of times. CDR3 length: 15 residues. V was shortened by 4 bases and J by 5 bases, with 12 bases between the two germline ends. Germline V gene sequence: CDR1 LGHDT, CDR2 YNNKEL (reference sequence). Material for sequencing was PBMCs or a T cell subset sorted from them (not recorded which). This TCR was recovered from an adult woman who had mild COVID-19 (a few samples of this study predate the infection). Cell type and time point are not known. This chain uses TRBV3-1 with TRBJ1-6, with D tentatively TRBD1 (5 bases). The CDR3 nucleotides are TGTGCCAGCAGCCCTATGACAGTTCATAATTCACCCCTCCACTTT. Its protein is CASSPMTVHNSPLHF.